This T cell receptor beta chain was obtained from a study of shared clonotypes between healthy human individuals. CDR1 and CDR2 (germline): LGHNA, YSLEER. The CDR3 totals 20 residues. The data were produced by immunoSEQ multiplex PCR, yet TCRdb's version contains in-frame clones alone and is incomplete. This table holds about 480,000 clones, approximately 79% found once. This clone showed up just once. At one end the junction does not follow the germline gene, possibly because of a read error. The rearrangement joins TRBV4-3 to TRBJ2-4, with 9 bases identical to TRBD2. The receptor was derived from a woman aged 40 to 55 in good health. Some clones in this sample may be carry-over from other donors' samples. The sequenced material came from PBMCs. The CDR3 here is CASSQLTSGTSFLARNIQYF. The CDR3 nucleotides read TGCGCCAGCAGCCAATTAACCTCCGGGACTAGCTTTTTAGCCAGAAACATTCAGTACTTC.